This T cell receptor beta chain was recovered during a study of blood T cell repertoires in COVID-19. Study-wide background: The United States, Italy and Spain supplied acute and convalescent COVID-19 samples. T cells, B-cell-depleted T cells, or PBMCs provided the cDNA or gDNA that served as material.

From germline, CDR1 is LGHNA and CDR2 YNFKEQ. The CDR3 is 16 residues long. The V and J ends lost 4 bases and 3 bases, in that order; junction bases with no gene match: 10. How the authors handled the data: Nucleated cell number was recorded as an estimate derived from reference gene primer amplification. Repertoires were generated with immunoSEQ multiplex PCR, while TCRdb's copy carries only in-frame clones and drops some. V and J calls plus clone size are reproduced from that table; the DNA served to infer D and trimming. The data contain some 90,000 clones, about 71% of them singletons. This sequence was found in a woman aged 60-70 years in a cohort sampled during active or convalescent COVID-19. The chain employs TRBV4-2 and TRBJ2-3; 7 nucleotides match TRBD1. The sequenced material came from peripheral blood. In DNA form, the CDR3 reads TGTGCCAGCAGCCCCAAGGTCAACAGGGGTACAGATACGCAGTATTTT. Translating it yields CASSPKVNRGTDTQYF.